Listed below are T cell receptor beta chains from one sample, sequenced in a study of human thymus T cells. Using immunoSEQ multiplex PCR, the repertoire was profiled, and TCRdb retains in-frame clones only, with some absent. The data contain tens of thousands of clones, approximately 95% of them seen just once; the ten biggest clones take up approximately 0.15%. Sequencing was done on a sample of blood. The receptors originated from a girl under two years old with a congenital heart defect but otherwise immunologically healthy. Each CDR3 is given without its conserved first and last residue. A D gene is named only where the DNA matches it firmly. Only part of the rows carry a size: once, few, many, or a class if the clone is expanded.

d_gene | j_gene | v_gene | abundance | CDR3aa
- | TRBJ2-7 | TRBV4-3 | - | ASSQTSSYEQY
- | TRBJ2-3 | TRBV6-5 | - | ASSYGRLDTQY
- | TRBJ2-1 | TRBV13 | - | ASSPDRNEQF
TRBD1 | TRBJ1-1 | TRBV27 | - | ASRVTGGHTEAF
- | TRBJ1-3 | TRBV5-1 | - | ASSLSFRSVSGNTIY
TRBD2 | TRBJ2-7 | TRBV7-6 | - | ASSPTTSGGYEQY
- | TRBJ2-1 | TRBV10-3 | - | AISEVDNEQF
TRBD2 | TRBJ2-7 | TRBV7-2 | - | ASSPRLAYSYEQY
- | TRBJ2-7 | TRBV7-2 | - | ASSFEGFGSYEQY
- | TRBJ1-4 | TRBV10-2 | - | ASKARAEEKLF
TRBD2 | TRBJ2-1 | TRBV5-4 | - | ASSSGDSSGRGGEQF
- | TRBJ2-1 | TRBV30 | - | AWTRPQYNEQF
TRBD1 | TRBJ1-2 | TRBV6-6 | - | ASHPDRGSGYT
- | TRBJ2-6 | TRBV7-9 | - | ASSPDRGSSGANVLT
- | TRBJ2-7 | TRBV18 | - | ASSPRADGYEQY
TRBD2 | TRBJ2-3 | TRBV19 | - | ASSRGGRSTDTQY
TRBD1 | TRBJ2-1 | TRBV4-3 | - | ASSGRDRGLNEQF
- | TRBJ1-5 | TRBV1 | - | TSSQDAGQPQH
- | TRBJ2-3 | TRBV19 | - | ASRPGQRTDTQY
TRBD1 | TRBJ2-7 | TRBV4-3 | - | ASSQGTGGPYEQY
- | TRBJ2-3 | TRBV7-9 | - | ASSSLTGDTQY
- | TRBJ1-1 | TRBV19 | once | ASSIGPRNTEAF
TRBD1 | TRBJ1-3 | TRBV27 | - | ASSPDRPRSGNTIY
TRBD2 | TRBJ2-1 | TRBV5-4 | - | ASSHLPGLGTMKQF
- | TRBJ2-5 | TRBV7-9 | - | ASSLQGSGTQY
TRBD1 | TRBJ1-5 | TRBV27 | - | ASSPGPRQGENQPQH
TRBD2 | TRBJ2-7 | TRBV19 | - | ASKNIAGGTYEQY
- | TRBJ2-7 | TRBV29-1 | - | SVGWGPYEQY
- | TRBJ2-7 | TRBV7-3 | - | ASSSYPGLPYEQY
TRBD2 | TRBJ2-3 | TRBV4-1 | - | ASTPRLAALTDTQY
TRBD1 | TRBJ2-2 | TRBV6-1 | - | ASSRTGYRGELF
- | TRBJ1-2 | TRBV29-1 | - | SVPEGGGYT
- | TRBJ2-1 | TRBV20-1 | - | SAALWEEQF
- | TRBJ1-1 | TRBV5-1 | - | ASSLIGWNTEAF
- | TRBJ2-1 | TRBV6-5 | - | ASSRIGSYNEQF
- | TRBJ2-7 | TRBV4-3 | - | ASSQTQLANEQY
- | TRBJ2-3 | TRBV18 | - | ASSPWTASSTDTQY